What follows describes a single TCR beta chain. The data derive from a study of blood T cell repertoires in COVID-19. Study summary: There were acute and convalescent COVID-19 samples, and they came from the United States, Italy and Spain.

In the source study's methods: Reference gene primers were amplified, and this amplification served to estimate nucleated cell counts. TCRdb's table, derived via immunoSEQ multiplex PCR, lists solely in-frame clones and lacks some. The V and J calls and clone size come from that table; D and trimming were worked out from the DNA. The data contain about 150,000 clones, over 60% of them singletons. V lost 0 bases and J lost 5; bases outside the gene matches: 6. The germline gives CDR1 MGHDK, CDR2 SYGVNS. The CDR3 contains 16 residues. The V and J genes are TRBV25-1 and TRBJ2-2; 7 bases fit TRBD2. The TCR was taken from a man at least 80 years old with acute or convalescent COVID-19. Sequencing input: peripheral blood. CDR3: CASSEYTGRGTGELFF. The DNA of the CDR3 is TGTGCCAGCAGTGAATATACTGGGCGGGGGACCGGGGAGCTGTTTTTT.